The clone carrying this TCR beta chain was observed at least ten times. The data are from a study of T-cell reconstitution after alpha-beta-depleted transplantation in children. CDR1 and CDR2 from the germline V gene are DFQATT and SNEGSKA (reference sequence). V was clipped by 4 bases and J by 1 base, with 13 bases between them. The CDR3 runs 14 residues. The authors prepared the TCRbeta library with unique molecular identifiers. Each CDR3 protein gets one entry after TCRdb re-called the PCR reads with MiXCR. The sample lists approximately 640,000 distinct CDR3 sequences; about 15% were seen once. This sequence originates from a human donor who donated a stem cell graft to a child with acute myeloid leukemia. V usage is TRBV20-1 and J usage is TRBJ1-1; tentative D call: TRBD1 (5 bases). Sequencing was performed on PBMCs from the stem cell graft donor, taken from the stem cell graft. CDR3 DNA sequence: TGCAGTGCTACCCCGGGACCGAGGAACACTGAAGCTTTCTTT. It codes for CSATPGPRNTEAFF.